The TCR beta chain described here comes from a study of Ad26.COV2.S vaccination and SARS-CoV-2 variants. General study findings and limits: Possibly, TCR breadth and depth analyses underestimated total T cell responses. With respect to non-spike TCR breadth, vaccine and placebo recipients were similar. Ad26.COV2.S recipients had broader spike-specific TCRs (P = 0.0014).

Produced via immunoSEQ multiplex PCR; TCRdb's table is partial and in-frame only. In the table there are around 350,000 clones, about 90% of which are singletons. In the case of this clone: Its cognate antigen is unknown.

The CDR3 extends over 15 amino acids. Germline V gene data show CDR1 as SNHLY and CDR2 as FYNNEI. Trimming took off 1 base at V and 2 bases at J, with 9 bases between the two ends. The sequencing used peripheral blood, collected after recovery from COVID-19. The clonotype comes from a human donor who had recovered from COVID-19. This chain joins TRBV2 and TRBJ1-5; the D is unclear. In DNA, the CDR3 is TGTGCCAGCAGTGAAGGCAACAGTGGCAATCAGCCCCAGCATTTT. Translating gives CASSEGNSGNQPQHF.